This T cell receptor beta chain was retrieved from a study of T cell responses to AZD1222 COVID-19 vaccine. Clones were read by immunoSEQ multiplex PCR, and TCRdb kept only the in-frame ones, dropping some. The table shows about 150,000 clones, with 80% to 95% occurring only once. The CDR3 runs 13 residues. The V gene's germline CDR1 is LNHDA and CDR2 SQIVND (reference sequence). The V and J ends lost 7 bases and 7 bases respectively, with 16 bases between them. The study pooled second doses at about 4 or about 12 weeks. V and J are TRBV19 and TRBJ1-2; D remains ambiguous. Here the sequenced sample was peripheral blood, taken 28 days after the second AZD1222 dose. The sequence was obtained from an adult who received the AZD1222 COVID-19 vaccine. The CDR3: CASKRIGIGGYTF. In nucleotides, the CDR3 is TGTGCCAGTAAAAGGATAGGGATCGGTGGCTACACCTTC.